This T cell receptor (beta chain) originates from a study of cytomegalovirus exposure and HLA in healthy donors. The PCR employed 60 Vbeta primers together with 13 Jbeta primers. Here immunoSEQ multiplex PCR was the method, and the copy in TCRdb shows in-frame clones only, minus some. This sample has 74,000 or so clones, with around 76% found just once. Concerning this clone: The antigen remains undetermined.

Study observations and caveats: Later, an analysis found that common viral pathogens appeared to be linked with several of the most significant clusters.

The CDR3 length is 13 residues. V lost 7 bases and J 2 bases, leaving 10 bases between the germline ends. The germline V gene encodes CDR1 MNHEY and CDR2 SVGAGI. This TCR came from a male donor in good health and CMV-seropositive. Source material: PBMCs. The rearrangement links TRBV6-5 to TRBJ2-3; D gene unclear. The CDR3, as DNA: TGTGCCAGCACGGCAGGTAACACAGATACGCAGTATTTT. Protein: CASTAGNTDTQYF.